This is a list of T cell receptor beta chains from one sample in a study of HIV-infected patients and healthy controls. Each CDR3 protein gets one entry after TCRdb re-called the 5' RACE reads with MiXCR. The sample holds over 6,500 distinct CDR3 sequences, more than 9% seen once. Sequences were derived from blood, sampled during antiretroviral therapy. These receptors all come from an adult with HIV infection. Each CDR3 is given with its conserved first and last residue. The D gene is left open where the match is weak. A clone size is listed for some rows: how often the clone was seen (once, few, many), or a class if it is expanded.

TRBV7-3	TRBJ1-3	TRBD1	many	TGTGCCAGCAGCTTGGGACAGACCTCTGGAAACACCATATATTTT	CASSLGQTSGNTIYF
TRBV19	TRBJ1-1	TRBD1	NA	TGTGCCAGTCTCCAGGGGGCATGGAACACTGAAGCTTTCTTT	CASLQGAWNTEAFF
TRBV7-2	TRBJ1-1	NA	few	TGTGCCAGCAGCTTAGAAGCAGTTCTGTCGAACACTGAAGCTTTCTTT	CASSLEAVLSNTEAFF
TRBV2	TRBJ1-1	NA	few	TGTGCCAGCAGCCAGACCGGAACCATGAACACTGAAGCTTTCTTT	CASSQTGTMNTEAFF
TRBV3-1	TRBJ1-2	NA	medium-sized	TGTGCCAGCACGCCACGCGGAGGACTCTATGGCTACACCTTC	CASTPRGGLYGYTF
TRBV6-1	TRBJ1-6	NA	medium-sized	TGTGCCAGCAGTGAAGTTCTTAATTCACCCCTCCACTTT	CASSEVLNSPLHF
TRBV12-3/TRBV12-4	TRBJ1-5	NA	many	TGTGCCAGCAGTGGGACGGCTACCAATCAGCCCCAGCATTTT	CASSGTATNQPQHF
TRBV20-1	TRBJ1-4	NA	many	TGCAGTGCTAGAGTCCCCCAGGGTTTCGATGAAAAACTGTTTTTT	CSARVPQGFDEKLFF
TRBV5-1	TRBJ1-4	NA	NA	TGCGCCAGCAGCCCGACCCCAACTAATGAAAAACTGTTTTTT	CASSPTPTNEKLFF
TRBV7-9	TRBJ1-1	TRBD1	medium-sized	TGTGCCAGCAGCCCGCAGGGGGCCGCGAACACTGAAGCTTTCTTT	CASSPQGAANTEAFF
TRBV6-1	TRBJ1-1	TRBD1	many	TGTGCCAGCAGTTCCCGACAGGGTAAGAGGACTGAAGCTTTCTTT	CASSSRQGKRTEAFF
TRBV5-4	TRBJ2-7	NA	many	TGTGCCAGCAGCTGGGGTCGGGGGTACGAGCAGTACTTC	CASSWGRGYEQYF
TRBV5-5	TRBJ2-1	NA	medium-sized	TGTGCCAGCAGCCGGGACACGGGGGTCTACAATGAGCAGTTCTTC	CASSRDTGVYNEQFF
TRBV11-2	TRBJ2-1	NA	few	TGTGCCAGCAGCCCCCCGGCGGTGAGCTCCTACAATGAGCAGTTCTTC	CASSPPAVSSYNEQFF
TRBV19	TRBJ1-6	TRBD1	NA	TGTGCCAGTAGTAACTCGGGACAGGGGAATTCACCCCTCCACTTT	CASSNSGQGNSPLHF
TRBV12-3/TRBV12-4	TRBJ2-2	TRBD2	few	TGTGCCAGCAGTCCCTCGGGCGGGGGGGGTGCCGGGGAGCTGTTTTTT	CASSPSGGGGAGELFF